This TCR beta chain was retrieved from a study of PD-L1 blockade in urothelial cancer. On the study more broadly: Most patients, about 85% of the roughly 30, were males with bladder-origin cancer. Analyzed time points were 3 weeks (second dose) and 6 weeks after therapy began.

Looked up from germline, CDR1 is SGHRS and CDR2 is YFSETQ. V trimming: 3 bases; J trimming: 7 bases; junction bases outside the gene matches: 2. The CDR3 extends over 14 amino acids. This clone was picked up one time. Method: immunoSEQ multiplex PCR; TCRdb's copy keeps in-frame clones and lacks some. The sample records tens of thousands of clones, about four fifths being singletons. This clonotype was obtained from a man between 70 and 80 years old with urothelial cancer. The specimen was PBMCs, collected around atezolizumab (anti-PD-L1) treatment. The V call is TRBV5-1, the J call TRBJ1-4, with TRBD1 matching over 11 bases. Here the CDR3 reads CASSSGTGGEKLFF. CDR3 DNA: TGCGCCAGCAGCTCCGGGACAGGGGGTGAAAAACTGTTTTTT.